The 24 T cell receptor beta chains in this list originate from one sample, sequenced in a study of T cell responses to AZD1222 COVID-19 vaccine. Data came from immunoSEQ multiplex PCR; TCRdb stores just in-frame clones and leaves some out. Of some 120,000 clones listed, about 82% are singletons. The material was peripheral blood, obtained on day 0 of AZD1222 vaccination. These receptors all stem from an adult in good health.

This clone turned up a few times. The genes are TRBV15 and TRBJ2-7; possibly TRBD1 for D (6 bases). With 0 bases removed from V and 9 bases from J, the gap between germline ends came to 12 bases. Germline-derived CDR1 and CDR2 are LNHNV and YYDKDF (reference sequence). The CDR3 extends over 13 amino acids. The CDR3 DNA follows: TGTGCCACCAGCAGAGATGGGGTGGGGGCGCAGTACTTC. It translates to CATSRDGVGAQYF.

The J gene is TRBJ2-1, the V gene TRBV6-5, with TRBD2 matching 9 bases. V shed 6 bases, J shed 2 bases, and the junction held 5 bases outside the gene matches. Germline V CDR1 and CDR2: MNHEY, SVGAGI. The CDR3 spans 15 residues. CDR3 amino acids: CASRQGLAPYNEQFF. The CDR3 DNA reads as TGTGCCAGCAGACAGGGACTAGCCCCCTACAATGAGCAGTTCTTC.

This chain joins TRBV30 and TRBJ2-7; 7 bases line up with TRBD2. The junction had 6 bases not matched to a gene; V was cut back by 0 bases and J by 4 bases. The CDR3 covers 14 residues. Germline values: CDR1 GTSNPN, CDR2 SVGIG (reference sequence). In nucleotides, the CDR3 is TGTGCCTGGAGTGTGGGGAGCGGGAAATACGAGCAGTACTTC. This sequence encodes CAWSVGSGKYEQYF.

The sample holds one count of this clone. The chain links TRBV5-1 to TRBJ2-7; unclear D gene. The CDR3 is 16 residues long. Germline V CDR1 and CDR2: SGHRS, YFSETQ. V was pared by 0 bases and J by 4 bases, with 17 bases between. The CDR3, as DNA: TGCGCCAGCAGCTTGGAGGCTGGGAAAGTAGCTTACGAGCAGTACTTC. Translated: CASSLEAGKVAYEQYF.

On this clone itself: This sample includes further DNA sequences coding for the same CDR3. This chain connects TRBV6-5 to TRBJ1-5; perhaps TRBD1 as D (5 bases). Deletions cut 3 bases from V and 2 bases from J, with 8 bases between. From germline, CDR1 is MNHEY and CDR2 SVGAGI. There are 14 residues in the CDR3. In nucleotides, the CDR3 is TGTGCCAGCAGTTATTCGGGGGGCAATCAGCCCCAGCATTTT. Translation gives CASSYSGGNQPQHF.

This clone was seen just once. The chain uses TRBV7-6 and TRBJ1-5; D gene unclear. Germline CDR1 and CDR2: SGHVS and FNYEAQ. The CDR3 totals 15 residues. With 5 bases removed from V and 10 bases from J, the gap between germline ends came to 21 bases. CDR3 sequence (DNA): TGTGCCAGCAGCCGGGAAGAGAGCGGGCTCTCACCCCAGCATTTT. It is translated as CASSREESGLSPQHF.

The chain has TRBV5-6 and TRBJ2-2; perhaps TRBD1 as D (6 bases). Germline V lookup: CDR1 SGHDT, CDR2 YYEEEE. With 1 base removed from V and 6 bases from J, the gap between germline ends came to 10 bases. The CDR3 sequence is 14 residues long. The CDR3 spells CASSLLQGAGELFF. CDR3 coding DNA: TGTGCCAGCAGCTTGTTACAGGGTGCCGGGGAGCTGTTTTTT.

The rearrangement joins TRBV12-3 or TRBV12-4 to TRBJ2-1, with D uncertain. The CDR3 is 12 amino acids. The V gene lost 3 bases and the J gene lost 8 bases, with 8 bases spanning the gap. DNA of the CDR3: TGTGCCAGCAGTTTGGGTATCCATGAGCAGTTCTTC. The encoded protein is CASSLGIHEQFF.

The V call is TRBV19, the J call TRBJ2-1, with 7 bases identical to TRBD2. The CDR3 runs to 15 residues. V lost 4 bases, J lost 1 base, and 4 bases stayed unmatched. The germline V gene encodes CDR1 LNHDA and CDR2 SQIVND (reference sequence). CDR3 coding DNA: TGTGCCAGTAGTACGAGCGGGAATTCCTACAATGAGCAGTTCTTC. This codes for CASSTSGNSYNEQFF.

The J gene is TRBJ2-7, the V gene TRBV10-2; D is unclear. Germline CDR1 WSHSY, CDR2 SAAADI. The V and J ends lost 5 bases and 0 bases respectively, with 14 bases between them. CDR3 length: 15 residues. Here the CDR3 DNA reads TGCGCCAGCAGTAAAAACGCGGACGGCTCCTACGAGCAGTACTTC. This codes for CASSKNADGSYEQYF.

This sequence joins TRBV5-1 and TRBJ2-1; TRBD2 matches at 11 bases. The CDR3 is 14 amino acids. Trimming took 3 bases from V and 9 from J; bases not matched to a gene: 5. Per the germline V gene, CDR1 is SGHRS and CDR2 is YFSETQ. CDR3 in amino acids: CASSSGTSGAEQFF. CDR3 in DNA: TGCGCCAGCAGCTCGGGGACTAGCGGTGCTGAGCAGTTCTTC.

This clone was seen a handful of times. The CDR3 bases are TGCGCCAGCAGCTTGGCCCCCGGAGCGCGGTCCTACAATGAGCAGTTCTTC. Translation gives CASSLAPGARSYNEQFF. This chain links TRBV5-1 with TRBJ2-1, with D hard to call. The CDR3 sequence is 17 residues long. Trimming removed 0 bases from V and 1 base from J, with 14 bases in between. Per germline, CDR1 SGHRS and CDR2 YFSETQ.

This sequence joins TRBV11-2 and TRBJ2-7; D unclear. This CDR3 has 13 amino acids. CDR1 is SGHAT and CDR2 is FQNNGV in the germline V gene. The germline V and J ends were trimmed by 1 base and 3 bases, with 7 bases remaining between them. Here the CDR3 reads CASSLGTSYEQYF. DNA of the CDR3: TGTGCCAGCAGCTTAGGTACCAGCTACGAGCAGTACTTC.

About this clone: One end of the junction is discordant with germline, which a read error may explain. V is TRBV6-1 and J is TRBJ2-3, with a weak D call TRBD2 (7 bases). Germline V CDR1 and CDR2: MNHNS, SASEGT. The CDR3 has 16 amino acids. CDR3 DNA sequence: TGTGCCAGCAGGGAAGCCGGGGGGCGGAGCACAGATACGCAGTATTTT. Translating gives CASREAGGRSTDTQYF.

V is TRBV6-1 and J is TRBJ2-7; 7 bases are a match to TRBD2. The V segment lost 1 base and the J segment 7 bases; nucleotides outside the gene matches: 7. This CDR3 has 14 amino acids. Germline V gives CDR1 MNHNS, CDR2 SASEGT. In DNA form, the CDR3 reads TGTGCCAGCAGTGAAGGCGCAGGGACTAATGAGCAGTACTTC. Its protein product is CASSEGAGTNEQYF.

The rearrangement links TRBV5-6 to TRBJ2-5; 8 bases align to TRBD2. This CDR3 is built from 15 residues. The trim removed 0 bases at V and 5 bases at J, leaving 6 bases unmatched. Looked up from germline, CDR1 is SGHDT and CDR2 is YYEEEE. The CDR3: CASSLVREGLETQYF. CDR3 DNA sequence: TGTGCCAGCAGCTTGGTCCGGGAGGGCTTGGAGACCCAGTACTTC.

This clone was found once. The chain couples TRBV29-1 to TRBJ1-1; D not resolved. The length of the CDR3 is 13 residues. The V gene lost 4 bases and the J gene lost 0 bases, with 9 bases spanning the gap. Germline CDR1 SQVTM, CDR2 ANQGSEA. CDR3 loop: CSVGNWVNTEAFF. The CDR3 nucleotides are TGCAGCGTTGGGAATTGGGTGAACACTGAAGCTTTCTTT.

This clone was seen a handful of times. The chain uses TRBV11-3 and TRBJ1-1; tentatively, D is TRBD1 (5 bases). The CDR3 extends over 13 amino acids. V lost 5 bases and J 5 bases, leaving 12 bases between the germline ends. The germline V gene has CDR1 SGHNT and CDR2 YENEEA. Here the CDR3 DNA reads TGTGCCAGCAGCCTCGAGGAGGGGACTGAAGCTTTCTTT. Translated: CASSLEEGTEAFF.

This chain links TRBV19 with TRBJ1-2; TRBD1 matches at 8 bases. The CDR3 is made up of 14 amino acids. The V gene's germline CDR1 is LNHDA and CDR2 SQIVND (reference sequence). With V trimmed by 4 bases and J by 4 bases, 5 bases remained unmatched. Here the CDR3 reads CASSSMDRAYGYTF. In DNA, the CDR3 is TGTGCCAGTAGTAGTATGGACAGGGCCTATGGCTACACCTTC.

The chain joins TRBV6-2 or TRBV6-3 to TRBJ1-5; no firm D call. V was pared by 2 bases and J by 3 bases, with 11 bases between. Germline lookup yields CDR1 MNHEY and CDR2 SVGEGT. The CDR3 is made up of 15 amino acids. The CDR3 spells CASSYAGRFNQPQHF. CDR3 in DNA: TGTGCCAGCAGTTACGCCGGACGGTTCAATCAGCCCCAGCATTTT.

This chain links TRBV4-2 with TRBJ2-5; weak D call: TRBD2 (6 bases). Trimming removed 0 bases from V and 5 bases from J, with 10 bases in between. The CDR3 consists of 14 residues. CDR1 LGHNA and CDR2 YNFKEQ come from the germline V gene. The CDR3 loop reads CASSQDWGGETQYF. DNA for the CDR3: TGTGCCAGCAGCCAAGATTGGGGAGGCGAGACCCAGTACTTC.

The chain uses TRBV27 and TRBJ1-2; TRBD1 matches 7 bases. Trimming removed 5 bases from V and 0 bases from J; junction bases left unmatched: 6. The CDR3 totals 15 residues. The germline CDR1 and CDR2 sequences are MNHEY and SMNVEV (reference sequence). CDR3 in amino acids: CASSTYGQANYGYTF. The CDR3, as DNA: TGTGCCAGCAGTACCTATGGACAGGCTAACTATGGCTACACCTTC.

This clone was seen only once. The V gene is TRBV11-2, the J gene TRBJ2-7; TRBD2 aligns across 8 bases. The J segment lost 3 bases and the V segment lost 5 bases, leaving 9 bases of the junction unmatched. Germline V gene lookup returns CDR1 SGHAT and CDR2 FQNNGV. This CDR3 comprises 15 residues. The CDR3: CASSRSSGLDYEQYF. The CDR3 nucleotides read TGTGCCAGCAGCCGGTCCTCGGGACTAGACTACGAGCAGTACTTC. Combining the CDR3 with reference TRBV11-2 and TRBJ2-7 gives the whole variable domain EAGVAQSPRYKIIEKRQSVAFWCNPISGHATLYWYQQILGQGPKLLIQFQNNGVVDDSQLPKDRFSAERLKGVDSTLKIQPAKLEDSAVYLCASSRSSGLDYEQYFGPGTRLTVT.

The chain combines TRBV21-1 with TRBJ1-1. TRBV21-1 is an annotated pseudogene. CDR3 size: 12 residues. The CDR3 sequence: CASTPLDTEAFF. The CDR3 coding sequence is TGTGCCAGCACCCCCTTAGACACTGAAGCTTTCTTT.